Listed below are T cell receptor beta chains from one sample, sequenced in a study of cytomegalovirus exposure and HLA in healthy donors. TCRdb's table, derived via immunoSEQ multiplex PCR, lists solely in-frame clones and lacks some. This repertoire comprises over 75,000 clones; its ten largest clones make up 5.5%. Sequencing was performed on PBMCs. The receptor set was obtained from a girl between 5 and 17 years old in good health and CMV-seropositive. The CDR3 runs from the conserved cysteine through the conserved F or W.

j_call,v_call,cdr3_aa
TRBJ1-2,TRBV9,CASSDQDSSYGYTF
TRBJ1-1,TRBV9,CASSARGQGNTEAFF
TRBJ2-5,TRBV4-1,CASSQPGQLQETQYF
TRBJ1-1,TRBV4-2,CASSQGGQAYTEAFF
TRBJ1-1,TRBV4-3,CASSQGLRNTEAFF
TRBJ2-2,TRBV19,CASRQGITGELFF
TRBJ2-7,TRBV11-2,CASSLDQGAHYEQYF
TRBJ1-1,TRBV29-1,CSVVGGNMNTEAFF
TRBJ1-6,TRBV30,CAYTPGGWNSPLHF
TRBJ1-2,TRBV6-1,CASSSPDSNYGYTF
TRBJ1-1,TRBV27,CASSFTEISPRGGTEAFF
TRBJ2-1,TRBV7-9,CASSHTGPLYDEQFF
TRBJ1-3,TRBV7-2,CASSPRNGWAGNTIYF
TRBJ1-1,TRBV4-3,CASSQTGDTEAFF
TRBJ1-3,TRBV7-2,CASSRVNNYNTIYF
TRBJ1-6,TRBV28,CASSTLRTGSNSPLHF
TRBJ2-1,TRBV7-3,CASSRTGGAYNEQFF
TRBJ2-7,TRBV19,CASSVRDGDYEQYF
TRBJ1-3,TRBV4-3,CASSQARTGSGNTIYF
TRBJ2-2,TRBV5-4,CASTPSLTGELFF
TRBJ1-4,TRBV9,CASSPRTTNEKLFF
TRBJ2-7,TRBV5-5,CASSFAPGAGEQYF
TRBJ1-3,TRBV30,CAWSAGTNHNTIYF
TRBJ2-7,TRBV5-1,CASSLGDINRYF
TRBJ2-3,TRBV7-9,CASSLVGVTDTQYF
TRBJ2-2,TRBV2,CASRLGGGALNTGELFF
TRBJ2-2,TRBV19,CASSRRAGSTGELFF
TRBJ2-2,TRBV2,CASSDRGYTGELFF
TRBJ1-5,TRBV11-3,CASSLGDAYSNQPQHF
TRBJ1-5,TRBV6-1,CASSERPRGAGQPQHF
TRBJ1-5,TRBV19,CASSTFGTGHQPQHF
TRBJ2-4,TRBV29-1,CSVEGLAGGSRVQYF
TRBJ2-3,TRBV9,CASSVAPGGRDTQYF
TRBJ1-1,TRBV14,CASSLRAFSTEAFF